This TCR beta chain originates from a study of blood T cell repertoires in COVID-19. The method was immunoSEQ multiplex PCR; TCRdb's version includes in-frame clones alone and lacks a portion of them. The sample gives roughly 150,000 clones, 70% to 85% of which show up once; 19% is in the top ten. The CDR3 has 15 residues. The germline V and J ends were trimmed by 5 bases and 0 bases, with 11 bases remaining between them. Germline values: CDR1 MNHEY, CDR2 SVGEGT. The source of this sequence is a woman aged 70 to 79 in a cohort exposed to, infected with or recovered from COVID-19 (not recorded which). The rearrangement links TRBV6-2 or TRBV6-3 to TRBJ1-5; D possibly corresponds to TRBD1 (6 bases). The source material was PBMCs or T cells enriched from blood (not recorded which). The chain's CDR3 is CASSPQGYSNQPQHF. CDR3 bases: TGTGCCAGCAGTCCCCAGGGGTATAGCAATCAGCCCCAGCATTTT.